This TCR beta chain derives from a study of response to subunit inactivated influenza vaccine. Study-wide results and limits: The authors suggested that few new T cells are recruited per seasonal influenza vaccination.

Germline V gene data show CDR1 as SEHNR and CDR2 as FQNEAQ (reference sequence). V lost 5 bases, J lost 7 bases, and 9 bases lay in between. This CDR3 comprises 12 residues. TCRdb ran MiXCR on the RT-PCR reads and lists one entry per CDR3 protein. The table lists 450,000 to 600,000 distinct CDR3 sequences, less than 7.5% of them singletons. Concerning this clonotype: As yet, its antigen is unknown.

The clonotype was recovered from a man in his fifties or sixties who received an inactivated influenza vaccine. The sequences come from PBMCs from blood, collected around 25 months after vaccination. This sequence joins TRBV7-9 and TRBJ2-4; TRBD1 is a possible D gene (5 bases). CDR3 bases: TGTGCCAGCAGCCAGGGTGGCAACATTCAGTACTTC. Translated: CASSQGGNIQYF.